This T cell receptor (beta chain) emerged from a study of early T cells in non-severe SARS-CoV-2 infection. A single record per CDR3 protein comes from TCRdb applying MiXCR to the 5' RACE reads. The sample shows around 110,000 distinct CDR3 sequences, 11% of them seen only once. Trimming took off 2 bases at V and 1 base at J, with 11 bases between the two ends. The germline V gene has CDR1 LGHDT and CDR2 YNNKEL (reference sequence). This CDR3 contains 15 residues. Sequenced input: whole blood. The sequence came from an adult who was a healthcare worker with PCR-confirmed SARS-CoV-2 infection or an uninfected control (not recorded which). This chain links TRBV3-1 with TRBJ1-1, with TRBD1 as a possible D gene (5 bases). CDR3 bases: TGTGCCAGCAGCCAATATATGGGGCAGAACACTGAAGCTTTCTTT. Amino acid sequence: CASSQYMGQNTEAFF.